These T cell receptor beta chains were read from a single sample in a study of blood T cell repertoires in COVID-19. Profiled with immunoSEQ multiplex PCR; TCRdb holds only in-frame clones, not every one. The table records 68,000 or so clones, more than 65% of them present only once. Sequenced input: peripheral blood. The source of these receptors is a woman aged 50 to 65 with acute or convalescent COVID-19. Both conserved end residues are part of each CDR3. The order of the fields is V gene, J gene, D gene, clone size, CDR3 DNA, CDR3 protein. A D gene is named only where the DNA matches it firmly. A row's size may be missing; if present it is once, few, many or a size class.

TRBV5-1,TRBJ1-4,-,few,TGCGCCAGCAGCTTGGCGGCAACTAATGAAAAACTGTTTTTT,CASSLAATNEKLFF
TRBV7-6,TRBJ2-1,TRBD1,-,TGTGCCAGCAGCTTTTCGACAGGGAGCTCCTACAATGAGCAGTTCTTC,CASSFSTGSSYNEQFF
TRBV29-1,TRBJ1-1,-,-,TGCAGCGGACAATTTTGGCAAAACACTGAAGCTTTCTTT,CSGQFWQNTEAFF
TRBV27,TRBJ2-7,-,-,TGTGCCAGCAGTTCCCTCGGGGTAAAAAGCTCCTACGAGCAGTACTTC,CASSSLGVKSSYEQYF
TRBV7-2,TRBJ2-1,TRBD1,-,TGTGCCAGCAGCTCGACAGGGGGCTTCTACAATGAGCAGTTCTTC,CASSSTGGFYNEQFF
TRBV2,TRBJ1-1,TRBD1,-,TGTGCCAGTACTACAGGGGGAAACACTGAAGCTTTCTTT,CASTTGGNTEAFF
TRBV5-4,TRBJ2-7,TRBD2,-,TGTGCCAGCAGCCGCGGGACTAGCGGGGCCTACGAGCAGTACTTC,CASSRGTSGAYEQYF
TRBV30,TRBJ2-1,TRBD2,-,TGTGCCTGGAGTGTATATTATAGCGGGAGCTACAATGAGCAGTTCTTC,CAWSVYYSGSYNEQFF
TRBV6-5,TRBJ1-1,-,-,TGTGCCAGCAGGAGGGCGGTGGGCACTGAAGCTTTCTTT,CASRRAVGTEAFF
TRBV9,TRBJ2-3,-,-,TGTGCCAGCAGCCTGGGGGAGGTCACAGATACGCAGTATTTT,CASSLGEVTDTQYF
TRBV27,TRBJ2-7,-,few,TGTGCCAGCAGTCCCTCCTCCTACGAGCAGTACTTC,CASSPSSYEQYF
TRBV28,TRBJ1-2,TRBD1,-,TGTGCCAGCAGCCTAAGCGACAGGGCTAGAGGTGGCTACACCTTC,CASSLSDRARGGYTF
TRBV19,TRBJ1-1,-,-,TGTGCCAGTAGTAACGGCCGAGCGGTGAACACTGAAGCTTTCTTT,CASSNGRAVNTEAFF
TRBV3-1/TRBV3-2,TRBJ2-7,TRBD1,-,TGTGCCAGCAGCCAGGAAACAGGGGGCGCTTGGGAGCAGTACTTC,CASSQETGGAWEQYF
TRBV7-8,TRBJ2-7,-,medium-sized,TGTGCCAGCAGCCCGTCTAGCGCAGTCTACGAGCAGTACTTC,CASSPSSAVYEQYF
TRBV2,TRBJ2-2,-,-,TGTGCCAGCCAAGAGCAGGGCGGCGGGGAGCTGTTTTTT,CASQEQGGGELFF
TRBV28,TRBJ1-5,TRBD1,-,TGTGCCACCTTGGGGGACAGTTCAGATAGCAATCAGCCCCAGCATTTT,CATLGDSSDSNQPQHF
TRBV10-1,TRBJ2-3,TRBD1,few,TGCGCCAGCAGTGAGTCGACGGGACAGAACCCTAGCACAGATACGCAGTATTTT,CASSESTGQNPSTDTQYF
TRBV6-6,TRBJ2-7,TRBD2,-,TGTGCCAGCAGTTACCCTAGCGGCGAGCAGTACTTC,CASSYPSGEQYF
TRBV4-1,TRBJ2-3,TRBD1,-,TGCGCCAGCAGCCAACAGACCAGGGGGCGATACACAGATACGCAGTATTTT,CASSQQTRGRYTDTQYF
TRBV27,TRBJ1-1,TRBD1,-,TGTGCCAGCAGCCTGACAGGGGGCTACACTGAAGCTTTCTTT,CASSLTGGYTEAFF
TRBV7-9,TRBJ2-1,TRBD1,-,TGTGCCAGCAGCCTCCGGACAGGGCGTGGAGGGAATGAGCAGTTCTTC,CASSLRTGRGGNEQFF
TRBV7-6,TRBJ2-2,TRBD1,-,TGTGCCAGCAGCTTCGAAGCCGGGACAGGGTTCGGCGGGGAGCTGTTTTTT,CASSFEAGTGFGGELFF
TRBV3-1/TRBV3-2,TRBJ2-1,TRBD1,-,TGTGCCAGCAGCCAATTGGGACAGCCCGGGCAGTTCTTC,CASSQLGQPGQFF
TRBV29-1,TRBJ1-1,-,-,TGCAGCGTTGGGGGAGTTGAAGCTTTCTTT,CSVGGVEAFF
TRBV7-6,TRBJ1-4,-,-,TGTGCCAGCAGCTTAAACAGGGATGAAAAACTGTTTTTT,CASSLNRDEKLFF
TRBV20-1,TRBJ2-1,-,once,TGCAGTGCTAGTTATGGGGGGTTAGAGAGGGAGTTCTTC,CSASYGGLEREFF
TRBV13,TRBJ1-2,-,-,TGTGCCAACACACAGCGCAGGAGGGATGGCTACACCTTC,CANTQRRRDGYTF
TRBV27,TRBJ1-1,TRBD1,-,TGTGCCTCCACCCCCGGACAGGGCACTGAAGCTTTCTTT,CASTPGQGTEAFF
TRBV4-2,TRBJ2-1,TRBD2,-,TGTGCCAGCGGAACTAGCGGGAGTTCCAATGAGCAGTTCTTC,CASGTSGSSNEQFF
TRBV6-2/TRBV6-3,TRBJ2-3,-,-,TGTGCCAGCAGACCTGGAGGGCACACAGATACGCAGTATTTT,CASRPGGHTDTQYF
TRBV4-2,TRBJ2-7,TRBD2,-,TGTGCCAGCAGCCATGTGGCTAGCGGGAGTCGTTTTACCTACGAGCAGTACTTC,CASSHVASGSRFTYEQYF
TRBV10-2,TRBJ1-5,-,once,TGCGCCAGCAGGCACAATAGCAATCAGCCCCAGCATTTT,CASRHNSNQPQHF
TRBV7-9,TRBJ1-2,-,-,TGTGCCAGCAGCCTGTGGGGCGATGGCTACACCTTC,CASSLWGDGYTF
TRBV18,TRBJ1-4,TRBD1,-,TGTGCCAGCTCACCACTTTCCGTGACAGGGGGGAATGAAAAACTGTTTTTT,CASSPLSVTGGNEKLFF
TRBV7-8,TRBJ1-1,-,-,TGTGCCAGCAGCTTAGTCGGGGGAAGCACTGAAGCTTTCTTT,CASSLVGGSTEAFF
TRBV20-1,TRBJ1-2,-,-,TGCAGTGCTAGAGATCCCGGGGGCACCTTC,CSARDPGGTF
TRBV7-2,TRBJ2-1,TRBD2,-,TGTGCCAGCAGCCTAACTAGCGGGAGCGTTAGTGGTGAGCAGTTCTTC,CASSLTSGSVSGEQFF
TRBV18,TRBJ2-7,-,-,TGTGCCAGCTCACCACACGGTCTAGGGGAAGTCACCTACGAGCAGTACTTC,CASSPHGLGEVTYEQYF
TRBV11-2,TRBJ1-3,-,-,TGTGCCAGCAGCTCGAACAGTGCCACCATATATTTT,CASSSNSATIYF
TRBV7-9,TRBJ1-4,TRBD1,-,TGTGCCAGCAGTCACGGGACAGTTGCAACTAATGAAAAACTGTTTTTT,CASSHGTVATNEKLFF
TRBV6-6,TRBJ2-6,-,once,TGTGCCAGCAGTCCGGAATCTTTCCCAGTGGGGCAGTCTGGGGCCAACGTCCTGACTTTC,CASSPESFPVGQSGANVLTF
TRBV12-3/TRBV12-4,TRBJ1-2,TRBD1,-,TGTGCCAGCAGTCTAAGGACAGGTCGTGGCTACACCTTC,CASSLRTGRGYTF
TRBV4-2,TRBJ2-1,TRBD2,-,TGTGCCAGCAGCCAAGGGGGACTAGAATACAATGAGCAGTTCTTC,CASSQGGLEYNEQFF
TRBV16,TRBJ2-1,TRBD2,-,TGTGCCAGCAGCCAATATGGACTAGCGGTTGACAATGAGCAGTTCTTC,CASSQYGLAVDNEQFF
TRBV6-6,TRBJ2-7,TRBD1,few,TGTGCCAGCAGCGCGGGACAGGGGACCTACGAGCAGTACTTC,CASSAGQGTYEQYF
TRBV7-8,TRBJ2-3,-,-,TGTGCCAGCAGCTTACCTCCCGCGAATACGCAGTATTTT,CASSLPPANTQYF
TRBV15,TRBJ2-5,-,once,TGTGCCACCAGCAAGGGGACACCAGCTAACCAAGAGACCCAGTACTTC,CATSKGTPANQETQYF
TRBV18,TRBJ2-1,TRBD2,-,TGTGCCAGCTCACCGACTAGCGGGAGGACTCCTGAGCAGTTCTTC,CASSPTSGRTPEQFF
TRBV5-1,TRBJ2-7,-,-,TGCGCCAGCAGCTTGTCGACAGGCTCAAACGAGCAGTACTTC,CASSLSTGSNEQYF
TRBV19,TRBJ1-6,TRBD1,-,TGTGCCAGTACCCTAGGACAGGGGAGATATTCACCCCTCCACTTT,CASTLGQGRYSPLHF
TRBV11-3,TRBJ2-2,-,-,TGTGCCAGCAGCTTATCCGGGTCCGGGGAGCTGTTTTTT,CASSLSGSGELFF
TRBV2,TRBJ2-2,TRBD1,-,TGTGCCAGCGGTGCCCTGACAGGGGCCGGGGAGCTGTTTTTT,CASGALTGAGELFF
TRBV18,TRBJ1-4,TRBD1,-,TGTGCCAGCTCACCGCCGGGACAGGGATTTGAAAAACTGTTTTTT,CASSPPGQGFEKLFF
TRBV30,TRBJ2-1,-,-,TGTGCCTGGAGTAAAATAGCCAATGAGCAGTTCTTC,CAWSKIANEQFF
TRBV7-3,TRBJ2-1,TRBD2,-,TGTGCCAGCAGCCCCGGGGGCAGCGGGGGGTTCAATGAGCAGTTCTTC,CASSPGGSGGFNEQFF
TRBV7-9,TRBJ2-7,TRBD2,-,TGTGCCAGCAGACCTAGCGGGATAGAGGGCGAGCAGTACTTC,CASRPSGIEGEQYF
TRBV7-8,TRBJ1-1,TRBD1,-,TGTGCCAGCAGCTGGGACAGGGTAACTGAAGCTTTCTTT,CASSWDRVTEAFF